The 17 T cell receptor beta chains below all came from one sample that was sequenced in a study of OX40 agonist ivuxolimab in advanced cancers. TCRdb keeps only in-frame clones here, not all; method: immunoSEQ multiplex PCR. The sample shows roughly 81,000 clones, more than 75% of them seen only once. The specimen comprised CD4+ or CD8+ T cells sorted from blood, sampled in a trial of the OX40 agonist ivuxolimab. All receptors come from an adult with an advanced solid tumor such as melanoma, head and neck, liver or kidney cancer.

The V call is TRBV7-3, the J call TRBJ1-1, with D uncertain. The V and J ends lost 5 bases and 0 bases respectively, with 10 bases between them. The V gene's germline CDR1 is SGHTA and CDR2 FQGTGA. The CDR3 is made up of 14 amino acids. CDR3 DNA: TGTGCCAGCAGCGTGCAGGAGTTGAACACTGAAGCTTTCTTT. Its translation: CASSVQELNTEAFF.

The gene calls are TRBV19 and TRBJ1-5; TRBD1 aligns across 12 bases. With 5 bases clipped from V and 6 bases from J, the junction kept 2 bases outside the gene matches. The CDR3 runs to 14 residues. Germline V CDR1 and CDR2: LNHDA, SQIVND (reference sequence). The CDR3 DNA sequence: TGTGCCAGTAGTGGGACAGGGGGCGTTCAGCCCCAGCATTTT. It encodes CASSGTGGVQPQHF.

The chain joins TRBV15 to TRBJ2-1; TRBD2 is a possible D gene (5 bases). CDR1 LNHNV and CDR2 YYDKDF come from the germline V gene (reference sequence). The CDR3 loop spans 13 amino acids. The V end was cut by 0 bases, the J end by 10 bases, with 10 bases between. CDR3 in amino acids: CATSRDGGLEQFF. For the CDR3, the DNA is TGTGCCACCAGCAGAGATGGAGGACTCGAGCAGTTCTTC.

The chain recombines TRBV28 with TRBJ2-3; D is uncertain. In germline, CDR1 is MDHEN, CDR2 SYDVKM. This CDR3 contains 14 residues. Trimming shortened V by 3 bases and J by 3 bases, and 10 bases separated the two germline ends. CDR3 sequence reads: CASSLRLETDTQYF. The CDR3 DNA sequence: TGTGCCAGCAGTTTGAGGCTAGAAACAGATACGCAGTATTTT.

This rearrangement joins TRBV5-1 to TRBJ1-4, with D perhaps matching TRBD1 (6 bases). The V end was cut by 2 bases, the J end by 8 bases, with 16 bases between. CDR3 length equals 15 residues. Germline V gene data show CDR1 as SGHRS and CDR2 as YFSETQ. The CDR3 here is CASSFRRQAGEKLFF. In nucleotides, the CDR3 is TGCGCCAGCAGCTTTCGGCGACAGGCAGGAGAAAAACTGTTTTTT. Full variable domain (rest looked up from reference TRBV5-1 and TRBJ1-4): KAGVTQTPRYLIKTRGQQVTLSCSPISGHRSVSWYQQTPGQGLQFLFEYFSETQRNKGNFPGRFSGRQFSNSRSEMNVSTLELGDSALYLCASSFRRQAGEKLFFGSGTQLSVL.

Comments on this clone: Here the CDR3 omits its conserved ending phenylalanine or tryptophan, so a read error is the likely source. The J gene is TRBJ1-6, the V gene TRBV15; tentatively, D is TRBD1 (6 bases). The germline V gene has CDR1 LNHNV and CDR2 YYDKDF (reference sequence). The CDR3 extends over 16 amino acids. Trimming pared 6 bases from V and 0 bases from J, leaving 12 bases between. The CDR3 protein is CATRTGSLSYNSPLHL. CDR3 bases: TGTGCCACCAGGACAGGTTCCCTCTCCTATAATTCACCCCTCCACCTT.

The chain couples TRBV5-1 to TRBJ2-5; D not resolved. Germline V gives CDR1 SGHRS, CDR2 YFSETQ. With 4 bases removed from V and 1 base from J, the gap between germline ends came to 2 bases. This CDR3 spans 11 amino acids. The chain's CDR3 is CASSVQETQYF. CDR3 DNA sequence: TGCGCCAGCAGCGTCCAAGAGACCCAGTACTTC.

This clone has a handful of counts. The chain carries TRBV15 and TRBJ1-5; D ambiguous. Trimming pared 8 bases from V and 1 base from J, leaving 9 bases between. The CDR3 consists of 13 residues. Germline CDR1 and CDR2: LNHNV and YYDKDF (reference sequence). The CDR3 coding sequence is TGTGCCACCCAACTCCAGAGCAATCAGCCCCAGCATTTT. It yields the protein CATQLQSNQPQHF.

The genes are TRBV19 and TRBJ2-1; 9 bases line up with TRBD1. V trimming: 4 bases; J trimming: 6 bases; junction bases outside the gene matches: 16. The CDR3 loop spans 18 amino acids. Germline CDR1 and CDR2: LNHDA and SQIVND (reference sequence). DNA of the CDR3: TGTGCCAGTAGTAGAAGTCACGGGACAGGGAGGAAGGGCAATGAGCAGTTCTTC. It encodes CASSRSHGTGRKGNEQFF.

This clone was recorded once. The chain is built from TRBV7-2 and TRBJ1-5; D gene uncertain. Trimming took off 7 bases at V and 5 bases at J, with 9 bases between the two ends. Germline values: CDR1 SGHTA, CDR2 FQGNSA. This CDR3 is built from 12 residues. As DNA, the CDR3 is TGTGCCAGCAATGATCGGGATCAGCCCCAGCATTTT. Translated, it gives CASNDRDQPQHF.

This clone was seen just once. The CDR3 region has the DNA TGTGCCAGTGGAGACCGGGACAGGGGCAATGAAAAACTGTTTTTT. It yields the protein CASGDRDRGNEKLFF. This chain links TRBV19 with TRBJ1-4; 10 nucleotides agree with TRBD1. Germline lookup yields CDR1 LNHDA and CDR2 SQIVND (reference sequence). After removal of 8 bases from V and 5 bases from J, the junction contained 8 bases not matched to a gene. The CDR3 contains 15 residues.

This chain uses TRBV28 with TRBJ2-3; the D is unclear. The CDR3 spans 11 residues. Trimming removed 8 bases from V and 6 bases from J, with 9 bases in between. Looked up from germline, CDR1 is MDHEN and CDR2 is SYDVKM. In DNA form, the CDR3 reads TGTGCCAGCGGACGGCGCGATACGCAGTATTTT. Translation: CASGRRDTQYF. Full variable domain (outside the CDR3, taken from reference TRBV28 and TRBJ2-3): DVKVTQSSRYLVKRTGEKVFLECVQDMDHENMFWYRQDPGLGLRLIYFSYDVKMKEKGDIPEGYSVSREKKERFSLILESASTNQTSMYLCASGRRDTQYFGPGTRLTVL.

The genes are TRBV11-2 and TRBJ2-1, with TRBD2 matching 7 bases. This CDR3 has 15 amino acids. Germline V gene lookup returns CDR1 SGHAT and CDR2 FQNNGV. J gave up 5 bases and V 7 bases, and 11 bases lay outside the gene matches. As DNA, the CDR3 is TGTGCCAGCACCAGGACTAGTGGGACCCACAATGAGCAGTTCTTC. It is translated as CASTRTSGTHNEQFF.

The chain uses TRBV18 and TRBJ2-3, with D unclear. The CDR3 sequence is 14 residues long. V lost 3 bases to trimming and J lost 2 bases, with 9 bases between them. Germline CDR1 is KGHSH and CDR2 is LQKENI. The CDR3 region has the DNA TGTGCCAGCTCACCGAGTCGTCACACAGATACGCAGTATTTT. As protein: CASSPSRHTDTQYF.

The V and J genes are TRBV10-3 and TRBJ1-5; 11 positions agree with TRBD1. J lost 3 bases, V lost 6 bases, and 10 bases had no gene match. CDR3 size: 17 residues. The germline V gene encodes CDR1 ENHRY and CDR2 SYGVKD. The CDR3 DNA reads as TGTGCCATCAGCGCCTCCGGACAGGGGGCTTCCAATCAGCCCCAGCATTTT. It is translated as CAISASGQGASNQPQHF.

The chain employs TRBV18 and TRBJ1-2; no reliable D call. The CDR3 runs to 12 residues. Germline V CDR1 and CDR2: KGHSH, LQKENI. V was shortened by 3 bases and J by 8 bases, with 10 bases between the two germline ends. CDR3 amino acids: CASSPEGKGYTF. The CDR3 bases are TGTGCCAGCTCACCGGAAGGAAAAGGCTACACCTTC.

This chain connects TRBV7-8 to TRBJ1-6, with D tentatively TRBD1 (5 bases). This CDR3 region has 14 residues. Deletions cut 4 bases from V and 8 bases from J, with 12 bases between. Germline V gene sequence: CDR1 SGHVS, CDR2 FQNEAQ. In nucleotides, the CDR3 is TGTGCCAGCAGCTACCGGGGGGTTGATTCACCCCTCCACTTT. This gives the protein CASSYRGVDSPLHF.